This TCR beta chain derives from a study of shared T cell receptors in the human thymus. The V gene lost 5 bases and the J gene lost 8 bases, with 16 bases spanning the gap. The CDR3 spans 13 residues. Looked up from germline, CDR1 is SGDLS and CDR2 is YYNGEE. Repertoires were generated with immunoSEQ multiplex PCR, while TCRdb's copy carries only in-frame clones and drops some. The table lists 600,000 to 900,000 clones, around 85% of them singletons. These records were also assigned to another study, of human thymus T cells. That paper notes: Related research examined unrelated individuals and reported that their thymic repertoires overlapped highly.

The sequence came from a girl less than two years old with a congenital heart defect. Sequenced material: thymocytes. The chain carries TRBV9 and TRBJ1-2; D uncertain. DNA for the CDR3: TGTGCCAGCAGTGCCCCCGAATCAGAAGGCTACACCTTC. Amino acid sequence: CASSAPESEGYTF.